The clone carrying this TCR beta chain has just a few counts. Its antigen is undetermined. This entry belongs to a study of response to subunit inactivated influenza vaccine. Study-wide results and limits: T cells newly recruited by each seasonal influenza vaccination are few, the authors suggested.

TCRdb reprocessed the RT-PCR reads via MiXCR and lists one record per CDR3 protein. The table includes about 780,000 distinct CDR3 sequences, less than 20% detected once. This CDR3 contains 16 residues. Germline V gene sequence: CDR1 WSHSY, CDR2 SAAADI. Between the trimmed V and J ends, which lost 3 bases and 4 bases, there was a span of 15 bases. This sample comprised PBMCs from blood, obtained 4 to 6 days after vaccination. The chain has TRBV10-2 and TRBJ1-4; D may be TRBD1 (5 bases). The source of this sequence is a man aged 45-65 years who received an inactivated influenza vaccine. CDR3 coding DNA: TGCGCCAGCAGTGACCCCGGGACCGGCAATAATGAAAAACTGTTTTTT. This translates into CASSDPGTGNNEKLFF.